These 2 T cell receptor beta chains came from one sample sequenced in a study of patients and donors after allogeneic stem cell transplantation. Each CDR3 protein gets one entry after TCRdb re-called the RT-PCR reads with MiXCR. The profile covers about 400,000 distinct CDR3 sequences, with around 15% appearing a single time and about 7% taken by the ten largest. Sequenced: blood, either unsorted or a sorted T cell fraction (not recorded which). Every receptor here comes from a human donor who was either an allogeneic HSCT recipient or a stem cell or donor lymphocyte infusion donor (not recorded which). It is not recorded whose cells these are; they may come from a transplant donor.

The chain employs TRBV12-3 or TRBV12-4 and TRBJ2-5, with TRBD1 as a possible D gene (6 bases). The V end was cut by 3 bases, the J end by 3 bases, with 14 bases between. The CDR3 has 15 residues. The CDR3 DNA sequence: TGTGCCAGCAGTTTCTCCAGGGGTTTTGAAGAGACCCAGTACTTC. This encodes CASSFSRGFEETQYF.

V and J are TRBV20-1 and TRBJ2-3; the D call may be TRBD1 or TRBD2 (5 bases each). Per the germline V gene, CDR1 is DFQATT and CDR2 is SNEGSKA (reference sequence). There are 15 residues in the CDR3. The V and J ends lost 0 bases and 3 bases respectively, with 13 bases between them. The CDR3 sequence is CSARDRGPLTDTQYF. The DNA for the CDR3 is TGCAGTGCTAGAGATAGGGGACCCCTAACAGATACGCAGTATTTT.